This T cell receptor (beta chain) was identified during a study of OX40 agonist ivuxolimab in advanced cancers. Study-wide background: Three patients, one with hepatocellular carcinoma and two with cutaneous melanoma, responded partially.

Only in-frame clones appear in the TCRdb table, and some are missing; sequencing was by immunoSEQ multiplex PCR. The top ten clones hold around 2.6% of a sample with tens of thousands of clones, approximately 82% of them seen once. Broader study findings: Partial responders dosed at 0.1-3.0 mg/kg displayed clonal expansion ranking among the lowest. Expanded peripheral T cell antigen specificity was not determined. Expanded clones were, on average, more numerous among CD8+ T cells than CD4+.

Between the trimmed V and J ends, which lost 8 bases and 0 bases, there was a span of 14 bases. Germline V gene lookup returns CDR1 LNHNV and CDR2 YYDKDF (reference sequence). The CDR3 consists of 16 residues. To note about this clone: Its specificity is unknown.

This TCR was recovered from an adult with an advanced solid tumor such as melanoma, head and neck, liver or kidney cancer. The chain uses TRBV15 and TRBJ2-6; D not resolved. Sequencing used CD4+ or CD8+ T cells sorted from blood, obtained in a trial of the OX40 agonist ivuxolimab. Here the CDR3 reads CATAPWALSGANVLTF. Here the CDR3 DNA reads TGTGCCACCGCGCCTTGGGCTCTCTCTGGGGCCAACGTCCTGACTTTC.